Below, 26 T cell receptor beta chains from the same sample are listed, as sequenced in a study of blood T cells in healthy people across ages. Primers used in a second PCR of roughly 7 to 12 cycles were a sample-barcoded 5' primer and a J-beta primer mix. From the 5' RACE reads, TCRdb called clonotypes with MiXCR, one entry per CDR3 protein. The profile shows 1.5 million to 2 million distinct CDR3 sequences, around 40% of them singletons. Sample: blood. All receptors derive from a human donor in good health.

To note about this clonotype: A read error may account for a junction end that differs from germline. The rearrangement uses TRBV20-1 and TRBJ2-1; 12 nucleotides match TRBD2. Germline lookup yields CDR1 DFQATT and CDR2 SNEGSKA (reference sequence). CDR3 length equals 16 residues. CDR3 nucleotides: TGCAGTGCTCCCGACAGACTAGCGGGGGACTACGATGAGCAGTTCTTC. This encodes CSAPDRLAGDYDEQFF.

The CDR3 protein is CASSPPGRGSYGYTF. In nucleotides, the CDR3 is TGTGCCAGCAGTCCCCCGGGACGGGGGTCCTATGGCTACACCTTC. V usage is TRBV12-3 or TRBV12-4 and J usage is TRBJ1-2, with D possibly being TRBD1 (5 bases). This CDR3 region has 15 residues. V lost 5 bases and J lost 4, with 17 bases in between.

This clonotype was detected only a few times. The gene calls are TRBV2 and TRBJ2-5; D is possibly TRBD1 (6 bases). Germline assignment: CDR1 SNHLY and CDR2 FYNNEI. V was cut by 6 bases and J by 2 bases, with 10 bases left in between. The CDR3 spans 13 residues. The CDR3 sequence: CASRQGRQETQYF. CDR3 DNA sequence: TGTGCCAGCAGACAGGGCAGACAAGAGACCCAGTACTTC.

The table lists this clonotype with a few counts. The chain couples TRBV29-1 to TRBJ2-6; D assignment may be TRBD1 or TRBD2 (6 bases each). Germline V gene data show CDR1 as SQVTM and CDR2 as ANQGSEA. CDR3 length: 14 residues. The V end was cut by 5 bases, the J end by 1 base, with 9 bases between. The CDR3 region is CSVSGASGANVLTF. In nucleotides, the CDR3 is TGCAGCGTTTCGGGGGCATCTGGGGCCAACGTCCTGACTTTC.

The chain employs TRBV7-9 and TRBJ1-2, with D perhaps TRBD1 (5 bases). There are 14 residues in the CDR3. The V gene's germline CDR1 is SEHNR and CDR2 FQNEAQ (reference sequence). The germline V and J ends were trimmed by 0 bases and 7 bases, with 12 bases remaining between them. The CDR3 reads CASSLAGGEFGYTF. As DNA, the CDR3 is TGTGCCAGCAGCTTAGCGGGAGGGGAATTTGGCTACACCTTC.

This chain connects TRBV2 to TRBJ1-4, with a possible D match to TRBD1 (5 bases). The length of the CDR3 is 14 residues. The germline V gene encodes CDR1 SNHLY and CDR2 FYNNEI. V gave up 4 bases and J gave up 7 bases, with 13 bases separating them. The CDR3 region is CASSVNPQGEKLFF. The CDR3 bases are TGTGCCAGCAGTGTCAATCCTCAGGGTGAAAAACTGTTTTTT.

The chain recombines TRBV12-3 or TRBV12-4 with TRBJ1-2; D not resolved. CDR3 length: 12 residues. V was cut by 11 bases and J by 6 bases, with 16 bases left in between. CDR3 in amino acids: CAGILLGDGYTF. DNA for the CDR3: TGTGCCGGCATCCTGCTCGGGGATGGCTACACCTTC.

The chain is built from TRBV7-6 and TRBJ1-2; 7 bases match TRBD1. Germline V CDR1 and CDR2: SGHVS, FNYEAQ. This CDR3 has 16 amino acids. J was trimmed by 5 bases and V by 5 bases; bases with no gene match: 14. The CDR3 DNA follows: TGTGCCAGCAGCGCCGCCCTGGGACAGCTCCCATATGGCTACACCTTC. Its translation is CASSAALGQLPYGYTF.

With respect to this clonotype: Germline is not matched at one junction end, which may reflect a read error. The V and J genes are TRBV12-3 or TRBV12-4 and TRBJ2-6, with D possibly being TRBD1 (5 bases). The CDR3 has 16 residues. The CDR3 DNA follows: TGTGCCAGCAGTCCTGGACGGTCCTCTGGGGCCAACGTCCCGACTTTC. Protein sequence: CASSPGRSSGANVPTF.

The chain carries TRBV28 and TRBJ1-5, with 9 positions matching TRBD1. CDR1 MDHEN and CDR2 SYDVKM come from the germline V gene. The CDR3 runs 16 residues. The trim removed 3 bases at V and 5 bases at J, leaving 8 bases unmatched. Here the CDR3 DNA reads TGTGCCAGCAGTTTTCAACAGGGGGCCCTGTATCAGCCCCAGCATTTT. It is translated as CASSFQQGALYQPQHF.

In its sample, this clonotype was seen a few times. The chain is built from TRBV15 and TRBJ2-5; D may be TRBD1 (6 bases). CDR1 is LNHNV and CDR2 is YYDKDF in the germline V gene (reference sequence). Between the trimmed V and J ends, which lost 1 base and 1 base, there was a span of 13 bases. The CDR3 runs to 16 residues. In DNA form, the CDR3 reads TGTGCCACCAGCAGAGGAGAAAGGACAGTCCAAGAGACCCAGTACTTC. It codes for CATSRGERTVQETQYF.

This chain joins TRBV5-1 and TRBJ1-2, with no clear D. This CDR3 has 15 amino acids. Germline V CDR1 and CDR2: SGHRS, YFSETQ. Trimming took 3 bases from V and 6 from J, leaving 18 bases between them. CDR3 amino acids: CASSSLGDGLDGYTF. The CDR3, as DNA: TGCGCCAGCAGCTCGCTGGGCGATGGGCTAGATGGCTACACCTTC.

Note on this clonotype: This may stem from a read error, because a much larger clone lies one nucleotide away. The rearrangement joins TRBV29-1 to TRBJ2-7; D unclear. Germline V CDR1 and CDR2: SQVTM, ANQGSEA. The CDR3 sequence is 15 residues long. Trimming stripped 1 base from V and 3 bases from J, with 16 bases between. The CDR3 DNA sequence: TGCAGCGTTGAAGGTCGCCGTAGGGCTAGCTACGAGCAGTACTTC. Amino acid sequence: CSVEGRRRASYEQYF.

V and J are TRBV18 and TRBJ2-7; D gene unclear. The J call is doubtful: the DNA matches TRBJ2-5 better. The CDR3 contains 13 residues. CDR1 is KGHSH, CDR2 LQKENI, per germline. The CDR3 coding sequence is TGTGCCAGCTCCGGATCCTTAAGTGGGACCCAGTACTTC. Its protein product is CASSGSLSGTQYF.

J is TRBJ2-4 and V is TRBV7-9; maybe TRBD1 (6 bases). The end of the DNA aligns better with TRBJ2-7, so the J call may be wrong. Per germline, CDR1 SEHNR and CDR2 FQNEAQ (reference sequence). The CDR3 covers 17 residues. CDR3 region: CASSASNVTGLSYEQYF. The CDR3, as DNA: TGTGCCAGCAGCGCCTCCAATGTAACAGGGTTGAGCTACGAGCAGTACTTC.

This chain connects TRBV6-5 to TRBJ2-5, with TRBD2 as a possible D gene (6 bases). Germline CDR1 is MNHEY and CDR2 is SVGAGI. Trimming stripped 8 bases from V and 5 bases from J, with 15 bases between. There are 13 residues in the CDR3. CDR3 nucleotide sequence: TGTGCCAGCCGGGACTGGGATGGTGAGACCCAGTACTTC. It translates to CASRDWDGETQYF.

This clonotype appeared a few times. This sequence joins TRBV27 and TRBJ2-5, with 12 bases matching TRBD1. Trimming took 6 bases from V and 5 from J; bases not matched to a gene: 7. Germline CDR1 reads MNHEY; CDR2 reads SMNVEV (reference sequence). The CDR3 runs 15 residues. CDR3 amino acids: CASSSGTGGLETQYF. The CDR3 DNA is TGTGCCAGCAGCTCCGGGACAGGGGGCCTGGAGACCCAGTACTTC.

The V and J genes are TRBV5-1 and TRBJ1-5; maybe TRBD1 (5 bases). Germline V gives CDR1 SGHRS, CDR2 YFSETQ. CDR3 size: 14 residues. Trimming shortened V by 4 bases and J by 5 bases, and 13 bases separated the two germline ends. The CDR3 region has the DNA TGCGCCAGCAGCCTAGACAGTTCCGATCAGCCCCAGCATTTT. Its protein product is CASSLDSSDQPQHF.

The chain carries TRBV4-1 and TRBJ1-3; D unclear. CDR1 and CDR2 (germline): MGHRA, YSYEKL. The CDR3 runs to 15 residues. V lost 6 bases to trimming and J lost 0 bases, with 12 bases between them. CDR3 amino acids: CASRGFWRSGNTIYF. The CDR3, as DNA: TGCGCCAGCAGAGGGTTTTGGCGCTCTGGAAACACCATATATTTT.

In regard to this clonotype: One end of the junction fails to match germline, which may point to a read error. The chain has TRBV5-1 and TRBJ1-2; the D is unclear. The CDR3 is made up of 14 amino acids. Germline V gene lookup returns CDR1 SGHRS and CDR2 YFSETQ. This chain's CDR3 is CASSLEGPWGGYTF. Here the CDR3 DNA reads TGCGCCAGCAGCTTGGAGGGTCCGTGGGGTGGCTACACCTTT.

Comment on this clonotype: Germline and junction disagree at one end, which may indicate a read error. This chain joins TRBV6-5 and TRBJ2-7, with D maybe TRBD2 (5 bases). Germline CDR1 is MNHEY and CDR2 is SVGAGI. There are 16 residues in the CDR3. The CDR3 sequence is CANSYSTGYRVYEQYF. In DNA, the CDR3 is TGTGCCAACAGTTACTCAACGGGATATCGTGTCTACGAGCAGTACTTC.

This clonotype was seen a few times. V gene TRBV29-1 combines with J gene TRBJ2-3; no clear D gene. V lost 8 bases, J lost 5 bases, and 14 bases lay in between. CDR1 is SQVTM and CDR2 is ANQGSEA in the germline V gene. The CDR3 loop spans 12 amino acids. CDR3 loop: CSIVTSKDTQYF. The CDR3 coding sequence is TGCAGCATTGTCACCTCAAAAGATACGCAGTATTTT.

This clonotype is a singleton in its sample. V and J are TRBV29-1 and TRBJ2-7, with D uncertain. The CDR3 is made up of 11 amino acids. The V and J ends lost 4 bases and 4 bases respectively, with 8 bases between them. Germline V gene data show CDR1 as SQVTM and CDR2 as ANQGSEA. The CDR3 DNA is TGCAGCGTTGGAGTAGCTTACGAGCAGTACTTC. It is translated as CSVGVAYEQYF.

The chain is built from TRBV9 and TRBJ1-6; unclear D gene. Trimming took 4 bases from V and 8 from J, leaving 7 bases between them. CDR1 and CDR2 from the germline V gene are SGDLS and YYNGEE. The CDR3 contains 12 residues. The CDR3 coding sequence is TGTGCCAGCAGCTCCGAACATTCACCCCTCCACTTT. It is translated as CASSSEHSPLHF.

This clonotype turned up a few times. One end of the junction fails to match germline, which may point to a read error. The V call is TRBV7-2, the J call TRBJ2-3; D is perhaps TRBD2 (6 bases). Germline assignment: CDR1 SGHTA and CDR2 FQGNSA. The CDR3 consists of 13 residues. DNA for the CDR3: TGTGCCAGCAGATTAGACCGCGGGAATACGCAGTATTTT. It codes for CASRLDRGNTQYF.

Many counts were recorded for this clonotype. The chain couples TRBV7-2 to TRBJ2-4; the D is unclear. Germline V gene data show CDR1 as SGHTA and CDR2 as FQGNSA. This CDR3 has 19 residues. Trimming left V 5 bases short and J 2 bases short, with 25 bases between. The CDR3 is CASSPGRLMTERSKNIQYF. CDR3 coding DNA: TGTGCCAGCAGCCCCGGCAGACTTATGACCGAACGATCCAAAAACATTCAGTACTTC.